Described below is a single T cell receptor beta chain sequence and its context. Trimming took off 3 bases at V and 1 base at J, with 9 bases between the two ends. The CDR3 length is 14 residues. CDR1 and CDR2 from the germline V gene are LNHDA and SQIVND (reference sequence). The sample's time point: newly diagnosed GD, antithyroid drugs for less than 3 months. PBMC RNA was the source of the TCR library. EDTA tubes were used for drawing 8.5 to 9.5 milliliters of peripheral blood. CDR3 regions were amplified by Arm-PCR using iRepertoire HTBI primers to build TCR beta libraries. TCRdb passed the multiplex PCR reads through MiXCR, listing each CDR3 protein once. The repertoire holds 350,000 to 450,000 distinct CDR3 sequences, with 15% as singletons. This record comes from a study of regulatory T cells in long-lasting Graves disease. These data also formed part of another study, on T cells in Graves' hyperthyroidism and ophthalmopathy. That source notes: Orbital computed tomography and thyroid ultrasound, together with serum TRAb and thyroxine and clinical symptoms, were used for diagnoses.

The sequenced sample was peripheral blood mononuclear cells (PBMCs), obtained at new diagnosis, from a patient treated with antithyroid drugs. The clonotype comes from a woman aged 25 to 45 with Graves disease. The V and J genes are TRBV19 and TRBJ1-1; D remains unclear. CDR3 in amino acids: CASSMIGGNTEAFF. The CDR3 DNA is TGTGCCAGTAGTATGATCGGTGGGAACACTGAAGCTTTCTTT.